A single sample is the source of the 23 T cell receptor beta chains below, sequenced in a study of T cells in Graves' hyperthyroidism and ophthalmopathy. Amplification of TCR beta CDR3 regions was performed using RNA transcripts as template. First-round RT-PCR with HTBI primers amplified the TCR CDR3 region. TCRdb re-called the multiplex PCR reads through MiXCR, storing one row per CDR3 protein. Of a few hundred thousand distinct CDR3 sequences listed, 46% were seen once; the top ten hold around 7.7%. The sequenced sample was peripheral blood or thyroid tissue (not recorded which). The receptors derive from a woman between 18 and 29 years old with Graves' hyperthyroidism.

The V call is TRBV6-5, the J call TRBJ1-1; D is unresolved. From germline, CDR1 is MNHEY and CDR2 SVGAGI. CDR3 length equals 17 residues. Deletions cut 1 base from V and 2 bases from J, with 17 bases between. CDR3 sequence (DNA): TGTGCCAGCAGTTACTTGGGTGGTAGGGCCGTCAACACTGAAGCTTTCTTT. This sequence encodes CASSYLGGRAVNTEAFF.

In this sample, this clonotype turned up many times. The V call is TRBV5-1, the J call TRBJ1-1; D is ambiguous. The CDR3 has 13 residues. CDR1 and CDR2 (germline): SGHRS, YFSETQ. Deletions cut 2 bases from V and 1 base from J, with 6 bases between. In nucleotides, the CDR3 is TGCGCCAGCAGCTTCGGGCCGAACACTGAAGCTTTCTTT. Protein sequence: CASSFGPNTEAFF.

This clonotype has at least ten counts. The rearrangement uses TRBV13 and TRBJ1-1, with D unclear. The CDR3 is 14 residues long. Trimming shortened V by 3 bases and J by 0 bases, and 8 bases separated the two germline ends. Germline loops: CDR1 PRHDT, CDR2 FYEKMQ (reference sequence). This CDR3 is CASSFDGMNTEAFF. In DNA form, the CDR3 reads TGTGCCAGCAGCTTCGACGGAATGAACACTGAAGCTTTCTTT.

This clonotype was detected ten times or more. V is TRBV2 and J is TRBJ1-3; D is unclear. The CDR3 totals 15 residues. Deletions cut 5 bases from V and 4 bases from J, with 15 bases between. CDR1 is SNHLY, CDR2 FYNNEI, per germline. CDR3 sequence (DNA): TGTGCCAGCAGTCGGTCCTCTACGCGGGGAAACACCATATATTTT. Translated, it gives CASSRSSTRGNTIYF.

Points on this clonotype: A much more abundant neighbour one base away suggests this may be a read error. The chain links TRBV28 to TRBJ2-7; 10 bases map to TRBD2. Germline CDR1 reads MDHEN; CDR2 reads SYDVKM. The CDR3 has 15 amino acids. Here the CDR3 reads CVSSLGSGRAYEQYF. The CDR3 DNA reads as TGTGTCAGCAGTTTAGGGAGCGGGAGGGCCTACGAGCAGTACTTC.

This clonotype was recorded at least ten times. The chain combines TRBV20-1 with TRBJ1-1; D is undetermined. Germline V gene sequence: CDR1 DFQATT, CDR2 SNEGSKA (reference sequence). Trimming removed 0 bases from V and 5 bases from J, with 16 bases in between. The CDR3 runs to 15 residues. The CDR3 sequence: CSARDFFDEITEAFF. CDR3 coding DNA: TGCAGTGCTAGAGATTTTTTTGACGAAATAACTGAAGCTTTCTTT.

V and J are TRBV5-1 and TRBJ2-7; D may correspond to TRBD1 or TRBD2 (5 bases each). With the DNA end fitting TRBJ2-1 better, the J assignment may be wrong. This CDR3 is 14 amino acids long. In germline, CDR1 is SGHRS, CDR2 YFSETQ. In DNA, the CDR3 is TGCGCCAGCAGCTTGAGCCCGGGGCGCAATGAGCAGTTCTTC. Translating it yields CASSLSPGRNEQFF.

Remarks on this clonotype: Since the CDR3 does not end with the conserved phenylalanine or tryptophan, this likely comes from a read error. This rearrangement joins TRBV11-2 to TRBJ1-1; a weak D match, TRBD1 (5 bases). Trimming left V 5 bases short and J 0 bases short, with 13 bases between. In germline, CDR1 is SGHAT, CDR2 FQNNGV. The CDR3 is 15 amino acids. This CDR3 reads CASSRRESMNTEAFL. The CDR3 DNA reads TGTGCCAGCAGCCGCAGGGAATCCATGAACACTGAAGCTTTCCTT.

This clonotype showed up just a few times. The genes are TRBV20-1 and TRBJ2-7; 9 bases align to TRBD1. This CDR3 comprises 17 residues. The V gene end was trimmed by 0 bases and the J gene end by 5 bases; junction bases not matched to a gene: 14. Germline values: CDR1 DFQATT, CDR2 SNEGSKA (reference sequence). The CDR3 loop is CSARDPRQGVTLDEQYF. CDR3 bases: TGCAGTGCTAGAGATCCTCGACAGGGGGTAACTCTCGACGAGCAGTACTTC.

This clonotype was found many times. J is TRBJ2-7 and V is TRBV12-3 or TRBV12-4, with TRBD2 identical over 9 bases. With V trimmed by 6 bases and J by 0 bases, 3 bases remained unmatched. The CDR3 consists of 14 residues. The CDR3 reads CASSISGSSYEQYF. The DNA for the CDR3 is TGTGCCAGCAGCATTAGCGGGAGCTCCTACGAGCAGTACTTC.

V gene TRBV12-3 or TRBV12-4 combines with J gene TRBJ2-5; the D is unclear. The closer fit of TRBJ2-1 to the DNA end suggests the J call may be wrong. The CDR3 totals 11 residues. For the CDR3, the DNA is TGTGCCAGCAGCCGCTTCAATGAGCAGTTCTTC. Protein: CASSRFNEQFF.

This clonotype appeared many times. The chain carries TRBV19 and TRBJ1-5; D is ambiguous. Germline assignment: CDR1 LNHDA and CDR2 SQIVND (reference sequence). Trimming removed 10 bases from V and 0 bases from J, with 16 bases in between. The CDR3 is 15 residues long. CDR3 sequence: CATTGIMASNQPQHF. In DNA form, the CDR3 reads TGTGCCACCACTGGCATAATGGCTAGCAATCAGCCCCAGCATTTT.

The sample holds one count of this clonotype. The chain carries TRBV29-1 and TRBJ1-5; the D is unclear. V shed 4 bases and J shed 14 bases, with 15 bases lying between them. CDR3 length equals 11 residues. CDR1 and CDR2 from the germline V gene are SQVTM and ANQGSEA. The CDR3: CSVVSGSYEHF. As DNA, the CDR3 is TGCAGCGTTGTCAGCGGGAGCTACGAGCATTTT.

There are many counts of this clonotype. The gene calls are TRBV11-3 and TRBJ2-7, with D unresolved. The germline V and J ends were trimmed by 6 bases and 10 bases, with 22 bases remaining between them. Germline V lookup: CDR1 SGHNT, CDR2 YENEEA. This CDR3 comprises 14 residues. Here the CDR3 reads CASRFTGLDNLQYF. The CDR3 DNA reads TGTGCCAGCAGGTTTACCGGGCTAGACAATCTCCAGTACTTC.

V is TRBV29-1 and J is TRBJ2-7; perhaps D is TRBD1 or TRBD2 (5 bases each). This CDR3 has 14 residues. Germline CDR1 is SQVTM and CDR2 is ANQGSEA. V lost 5 bases and J lost 9, with 23 bases in between. The CDR3 sequence is CSVLKRDGSCGQYF. In DNA, the CDR3 is TGCAGCGTTCTCAAACGGGACGGTTCCTGCGGGCAGTACTTC.

This clonotype was counted many times. The rearrangement uses TRBV6-2 or TRBV6-3 and TRBJ2-7, with a tentative D call TRBD1 (6 bases). Germline lookup yields CDR1 MNHEY and CDR2 SVGEGT. With 5 bases removed from V and 2 bases from J, the gap between germline ends came to 13 bases. The CDR3 length is 14 residues. For the CDR3, the DNA is TGTGCCAGCAGTACCATACAGGGAGCCTACGAGCAGTACTTC. As protein: CASSTIQGAYEQYF.

The rearrangement links TRBV29-1 to TRBJ1-5, with 11 bases aligning to TRBD1. Germline loops: CDR1 SQVTM, CDR2 ANQGSEA. J lost 7 bases, V lost 6 bases, and 8 bases had no gene match. This CDR3 has 14 amino acids. The CDR3 sequence: CSVLPGQGGQPQHF. CDR3 sequence (DNA): TGCAGCGTACTCCCGGGACAGGGGGGGCAGCCCCAGCATTTT.

V gene TRBV12-3 or TRBV12-4 combines with J gene TRBJ2-2; 13 bases map to TRBD2. The V and J ends lost 5 bases and 5 bases, in that order; junction bases with no gene match: 5. CDR3 length: 16 amino acids. CDR3 DNA sequence: TGTGCCAGCAGTATGGGACTAGCGGGAAAAACCGGGGAGCTGTTTTTT. Translating gives CASSMGLAGKTGELFF.

This clonotype was counted many times. The rearrangement joins TRBV7-8 to TRBJ1-1, with D uncertain. CDR3 length: 14 residues. V gave up 1 base and J gave up 4 bases, with 10 bases separating them. Per the germline V gene, CDR1 is SGHVS and CDR2 is FQNEAQ. The CDR3 here is CASSLEGRSTEAFF. DNA for the CDR3: TGTGCCAGCAGCTTAGAGGGTAGGTCCACTGAAGCTTTCTTT. The whole variable domain, filled in from reference TRBV7-8 and TRBJ1-1, reads GAGVSQSPRYKVAKRGQDVALRCDPISGHVSLFWYQQALGQGPEFLTYFQNEAQLDKSGLPSDRFFAERPEGSVSTLKIQRTQQEDSAVYLCASSLEGRSTEAFFGQGTRLTVV.

This chain joins TRBV29-1 and TRBJ1-1; D uncertain. The germline CDR1 and CDR2 sequences are SQVTM and ANQGSEA. V dropped 6 bases and J dropped 0 bases, with 11 bases sitting between them. The CDR3 loop spans 13 amino acids. The CDR3 is CSVRHGLNTEAFF. The CDR3 DNA follows: TGCAGCGTGCGACATGGCCTGAACACTGAAGCTTTCTTT.

The chain carries TRBV29-1 and TRBJ2-3; D ambiguous. CDR1 SQVTM and CDR2 ANQGSEA come from the germline V gene. V was trimmed by 0 bases and J by 0 bases, leaving 7 bases between them. The CDR3 covers 14 residues. CDR3 bases: TGCAGCGTTGAAGAGGGCGGCAGCACAGATACGCAGTATTTT. Translation gives CSVEEGGSTDTQYF.

This sequence joins TRBV20-1 and TRBJ1-2; D is perhaps TRBD1 (5 bases). The germline gives CDR1 DFQATT, CDR2 SNEGSKA (reference sequence). The CDR3 is made up of 13 amino acids. V was cut by 6 bases and J by 0 bases, with 11 bases left in between. CDR3 sequence (DNA): TGCAGTGCCCGGGACCGAACTAACTATGGCTACACCTTC. This sequence encodes CSARDRTNYGYTF.

This clonotype was observed at least ten times. This chain links TRBV4-1 with TRBJ2-7; perhaps TRBD1 as D (5 bases). V lost 0 bases, J lost 3 bases, and 18 bases lay in between. The CDR3 is 17 residues long. Germline lookup yields CDR1 MGHRA and CDR2 YSYEKL. The CDR3 nucleotides are TGCGCCAGCAGCCAAGACGGAAGCAGGGCGACCGGCTACGAGCAGTACTTC. Its translation is CASSQDGSRATGYEQYF.